This TCR beta chain was captured in a study of CD8+CD57+ T cells in acquired aplastic anemia. The CDR3 spans 17 residues. Trimming removed 4 bases from V and 0 bases from J; junction bases left unmatched: 12. Looked up from germline, CDR1 is SGHRS and CDR2 is YFSETQ. Patients chosen for sequencing had CD8+CD57+ cells that had expanded, as shown by flow cytometry. Both TCR beta VDJ combination and CDR3 sequence profiling were carried out. Genomic DNA was the template for this profiling. A single record per CDR3 protein comes from TCRdb applying MiXCR to the reads. The sample gives 200,000 to 250,000 distinct CDR3 sequences, about 44% of which show up once; 7% to 9.5% is in the top ten.

The sequence derives from a human donor with aplastic anemia. This chain joins TRBV5-1 and TRBJ2-5, with TRBD1 matching 7 bases. Specimen: sorted CD4+, CD8+, or CD8+CD57+ T cells (not recorded which) from PBMCs. CDR3 DNA: TGCGCCAGCAGCCGAGACGGAGGACAGGCGAACCAAGAGACCCAGTACTTC. It yields the protein CASSRDGGQANQETQYF. The variable domain in full, with the rest retrieved from reference TRBV5-1 and TRBJ2-5, is KAGVTQTPRYLIKTRGQQVTLSCSPISGHRSVSWYQQTPGQGLQFLFEYFSETQRNKGNFPGRFSGRQFSNSRSEMNVSTLELGDSALYLCASSRDGGQANQETQYFGPGTRLLVL.